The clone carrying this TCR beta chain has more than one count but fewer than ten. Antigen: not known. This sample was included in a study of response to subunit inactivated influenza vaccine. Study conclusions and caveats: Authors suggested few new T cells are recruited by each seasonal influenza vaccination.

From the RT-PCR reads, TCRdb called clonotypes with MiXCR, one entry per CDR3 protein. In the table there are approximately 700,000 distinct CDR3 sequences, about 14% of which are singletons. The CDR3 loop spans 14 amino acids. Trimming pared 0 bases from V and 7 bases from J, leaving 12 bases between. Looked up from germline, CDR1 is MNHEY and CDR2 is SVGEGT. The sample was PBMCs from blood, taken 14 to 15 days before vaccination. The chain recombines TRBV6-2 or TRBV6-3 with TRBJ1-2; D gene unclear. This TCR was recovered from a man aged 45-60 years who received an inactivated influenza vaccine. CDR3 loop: CASSYSTGYVGYTF. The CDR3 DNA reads TGTGCCAGCAGTTACTCGACTGGGTACGTTGGCTACACCTTC.